The entry below describes one T cell receptor beta chain. These data are taken from a study of blood T cell repertoires in COVID-19. At the level of the study: COVID-19 samples, acute and convalescent, were from the United States, Italy and Spain.

Assay: immunoSEQ multiplex PCR; the TCRdb copy retains only in-frame clones and omits some. In the table there are fewer than 150,000 clones, around 81% of which are singletons. Germline CDR1 and CDR2: MGHRA and YSYEKL. V shed 2 bases and J 13 bases; nucleotides not matched to a gene: 22. The CDR3 is 18 residues long. Sequencing was carried out using peripheral blood. The clonotype was recovered from a human donor in a cohort sampled during active COVID-19. The chain links TRBV4-1 to TRBJ1-4; 7 bases agree with TRBD1. The DNA for the CDR3 is TGCGCCAGCAGCCAACTACAGGTCAAGGGGGCAGACTACCCCCGACTGTTTTTT. Protein: CASSQLQVKGADYPRLFF.